The 20 T cell receptor beta chains reported below all come from one sample, sequenced in a study of CD8 T cells in ankylosing spondylitis. TCRdb called the 5' RACE reads again in MiXCR, with one record for every CDR3 protein. Of some 23,000 distinct CDR3 sequences in the sample, 2% to 3% were seen once. What was sequenced was blood, either unsorted or a sorted T cell fraction (not recorded which). Every receptor here comes from a female donor with ankylosing spondylitis or in good health (not recorded which).

Many counts were recorded for this clonotype. V gene TRBV9 combines with J gene TRBJ1-6; the D gene is possibly TRBD1 (5 bases). This CDR3 is 14 amino acids long. The germline CDR1 and CDR2 sequences are SGDLS and YYNGEE. The ends were cut back, 4 bases at V and 13 bases at J, with 18 bases in the middle. The CDR3 DNA is TGTGCCAGCAGCACCCCCGGGACCGAAGGGCCCCTCCACTTT. Protein: CASSTPGTEGPLHF.

This clonotype has at least ten counts. V is TRBV21-1 and J is TRBJ2-7; the table's TRBD1 call for D was not verified on the DNA. TRBV21-1 is a pseudogene. The CDR3 spans 13 residues. This CDR3 reads CALRRTAPYEQYF. CDR3 DNA: TGTGCACTCAGAAGGACAGCCCCCTACGAGCAGTACTTC.

This clonotype was observed many times. The chain has TRBV9 and TRBJ2-1, with D possibly TRBD1 on 6 matching bases. The CDR3 covers 16 residues. With 5 bases removed from V and 0 bases from J, the gap between germline ends came to 15 bases. Germline lookup yields CDR1 SGDLS and CDR2 YYNGEE. The CDR3 sequence is CASSPGQESSYNEQFF. CDR3 nucleotide sequence: TGTGCCAGCAGTCCGGGACAAGAGAGCTCCTACAATGAGCAGTTCTTC.

This clonotype was observed at least ten times. The chain employs TRBV9 and TRBJ2-1; D is undetermined. Germline V gene lookup returns CDR1 SGDLS and CDR2 YYNGEE. V dropped 0 bases and J dropped 4 bases, with 8 bases sitting between them. This CDR3 is 14 amino acids long. The CDR3 sequence is CASSVGDTYNEQFF. In nucleotides, the CDR3 is TGTGCCAGCAGCGTAGGTGATACTTACAATGAGCAGTTCTTC.

In its sample, this clonotype was seen many times. V gene TRBV9 combines with J gene TRBJ2-3, with D tentatively TRBD2 (5 bases). CDR1 is SGDLS and CDR2 is YYNGEE in the germline V gene. CDR3 length: 16 amino acids. V lost 3 bases to trimming and J lost 10 bases, with 24 bases between them. The CDR3 region has the DNA TGTGCCAGCAGCGATAGTACCTCCGGGGTGCGACATGCGCAGTATTTT. This gives the protein CASSDSTSGVRHAQYF. The full variable domain, rest sourced from reference TRBV9 and TRBJ2-3, is DSGVTQTPKHLITATGQRVTLRCSPRSGDLSVYWYQQSLDQGLQFLIQYYNGEERAKGNILERFSAQQFPDLHSELNLSSLELGDSALYFCASSDSTSGVRHAQYFGPGTRLTVL.

This clonotype came up many times. The V call is TRBV9, the J call TRBJ2-1; a possible D gene is TRBD1 (6 bases). CDR1 is SGDLS, CDR2 YYNGEE, per germline. Trimming took off 1 base at V and 2 bases at J, with 10 bases between the two ends. The CDR3 sequence is 15 residues long. The CDR3 bases are TGTGCCAGCAGCGTAAACACAGGGACCTACAATGAGCAGTTCTTC. Amino acids: CASSVNTGTYNEQFF.

This clonotype was counted many times. The chain recombines TRBV9 with TRBJ2-3; no clear D. V lost 0 bases and J lost 2, with 4 bases in between. Germline-derived CDR1 and CDR2 are SGDLS and YYNGEE. This CDR3 is built from 13 residues. CDR3 sequence: CASSVDNTDTQYF. The CDR3 DNA follows: TGTGCCAGCAGCGTAGACAACACAGATACGCAGTATTTT.

This clonotype was found many times. The J gene is TRBJ1-2, the V gene TRBV9; D gene unclear. Germline CDR1 is SGDLS and CDR2 is YYNGEE. Trimming removed 0 bases from V and 4 bases from J, with 7 bases in between. This CDR3 region has 13 residues. This chain's CDR3 is CASSVDGLYGYTF. CDR3 nucleotides: TGTGCCAGCAGCGTAGATGGGCTCTATGGCTACACCTTC.

This clonotype was seen repeatedly, ten times or more. The gene calls are TRBV9 and TRBJ2-2, with TRBD1 matching 7 bases. The V segment lost 1 base and the J segment 6 bases; nucleotides outside the gene matches: 3. CDR3 length: 14 residues. Looked up from germline, CDR1 is SGDLS and CDR2 is YYNGEE. In nucleotides, the CDR3 is TGTGCCAGCAGCGTAAGTGGACAGGCCGGGGAGCTGTTTTTT. Translating gives CASSVSGQAGELFF.

This clonotype has ten or more counts. This chain connects TRBV9 to TRBJ2-2, with TRBD2 as a possible D gene (6 bases). The CDR3 is 15 residues long. The germline V gene encodes CDR1 SGDLS and CDR2 YYNGEE. V lost 4 bases to trimming and J lost 6 bases, with 16 bases between them. Written as DNA, the CDR3 is TGTGCCAGCAGCTCCTGGGGGGTAGCGGCCGGGGAGCTGTTTTTT. This codes for CASSSWGVAAGELFF.

This clonotype was counted at least ten times. The J gene is TRBJ2-5, the V gene TRBV9; 7 positions match TRBD2. The CDR3 is 15 residues long. Germline assignment: CDR1 SGDLS and CDR2 YYNGEE. V was clipped by 2 bases and J by 3 bases; unmatched bases: 7. CDR3 loop: CASSVAAGNKETQYF. As DNA, the CDR3 is TGTGCCAGCAGCGTTGCAGCGGGGAATAAAGAGACCCAGTACTTC. The complete variable domain, with remaining parts taken from reference TRBV9 and TRBJ2-5, reads DSGVTQTPKHLITATGQRVTLRCSPRSGDLSVYWYQQSLDQGLQFLIQYYNGEERAKGNILERFSAQQFPDLHSELNLSSLELGDSALYFCASSVAAGNKETQYFGPGTRLLVL.

This clonotype showed up many times. The genes are TRBV9 and TRBJ2-1, with 11 positions matching TRBD2. This CDR3 has 18 residues. Losses at the gene ends were 0 bases for V and 1 base for J; bases not matched to a gene: 6. Germline V lookup: CDR1 SGDLS, CDR2 YYNGEE. The chain's CDR3 is CASSVVGVAGGSYNEQFF. The CDR3 nucleotides read TGTGCCAGCAGCGTAGTGGGGGTAGCGGGAGGGTCCTACAATGAGCAGTTCTTC.

This clonotype was seen at least ten times. The chain has TRBV9 and TRBJ2-2; no reliable D call. Germline CDR1 is SGDLS and CDR2 is YYNGEE. Trimming took 0 bases from V and 0 from J, leaving 6 bases between them. The CDR3 has 15 amino acids. Here the CDR3 DNA reads TGTGCCAGCAGCGTAGATCCGGCGAACACCGGGGAGCTGTTTTTT. Its translation is CASSVDPANTGELFF.

This clonotype was seen repeatedly, ten times or more. The chain joins TRBV9 to TRBJ2-2; D is ambiguous. The germline CDR1 and CDR2 sequences are SGDLS and YYNGEE. The V end was cut by 2 bases, the J end by 1 base, with 12 bases between. The CDR3 spans 16 residues. CDR3 amino acids: CASSVVGTGNTGELFF. In DNA, the CDR3 is TGTGCCAGCAGCGTTGTGGGTACGGGGAACACCGGGGAGCTGTTTTTT.

In this sample, this clonotype turned up many times. V usage is TRBV9 and J usage is TRBJ1-1; D unclear. This CDR3 is 14 amino acids long. Germline V gene data show CDR1 as SGDLS and CDR2 as YYNGEE. The germline V and J ends were trimmed by 4 bases and 5 bases, with 15 bases remaining between them. The CDR3 DNA reads as TGTGCCAGCAGCAAGGACCCTCGGGAGACTGAAGCTTTCTTT. This translates into CASSKDPRETEAFF.

This clonotype was recorded many times. The chain has TRBV9 and TRBJ2-7, with 7 bases identical to TRBD2. Germline loops: CDR1 SGDLS, CDR2 YYNGEE. The length of the CDR3 is 15 residues. The V and J ends lost 4 bases and 2 bases, in that order; junction bases with no gene match: 9. This chain's CDR3 is CASSIGGESTYEQYF. The CDR3 nucleotides read TGTGCCAGCAGCATTGGGGGGGAGTCCACCTACGAGCAGTACTTC.

This clonotype was counted at least ten times. The chain combines TRBV7-4 with TRBJ1-6; D remains unclear. V was trimmed by 2 bases and J by 8 bases, leaving 10 bases between them. The length of the CDR3 is 14 residues. Germline CDR1 SGHVT, CDR2 SQSDAQ. The chain's CDR3 is CASSLWVVHSPLHF. CDR3 sequence (DNA): TGTGCCAGCAGCTTATGGGTGGTTCATTCACCCCTCCACTTT.

Many counts were recorded for this clonotype. The rearrangement joins TRBV9 to TRBJ1-1, with D unclear. The V gene's germline CDR1 is SGDLS and CDR2 YYNGEE. The CDR3 covers 15 residues. V was trimmed by 0 bases and J by 6 bases, leaving 15 bases between them. The CDR3 reads CASSVEGRTPPEAFF. The CDR3 DNA follows: TGTGCCAGCAGCGTAGAAGGACGGACTCCTCCTGAAGCTTTCTTT.

This clonotype was counted many times. One end of the junction fails to match germline, which may point to a read error. The genes are TRBV9 and TRBJ1-6; 9 nucleotides agree with TRBD1. The V gene's germline CDR1 is SGDLS and CDR2 YYNGEE. The CDR3 loop spans 15 amino acids. Here the CDR3 reads CASSAGQGYSSPLHF. The DNA for the CDR3 is TGTGCCAGCAGCGCAGGACAGGGGTATAGTTCACCCCTCCACTTT.

This clonotype was observed many times. The chain uses TRBV9 and TRBJ2-6; 10 nucleotides line up with TRBD1. Trimming took 3 bases from V and 1 from J; bases not matched to a gene: 16. The germline V gene encodes CDR1 SGDLS and CDR2 YYNGEE. CDR3 length equals 21 residues. DNA for the CDR3: TGTGCCAGCAGCGCACGGGCCCGGACAGGGGGATATAGTTCTGGGGCCAACGTCCTGACTTTC. Amino acids: CASSARARTGGYSSGANVLTF.